Shown below are 30 T cell receptor beta chains from a single sample sequenced in a study of cytomegalovirus exposure and HLA in healthy donors. PCR used 60 Vbeta primers and 13 Jbeta primers. The method was immunoSEQ multiplex PCR; TCRdb's version includes in-frame clones alone and lacks a portion of them. This sample has about 200,000 clones; approximately 80% occur once, and the top ten carry roughly 0.098%. The sample comprised PBMCs. These receptors came from a boy aged 2-9 years in good health and CMV-seronegative.

The chain combines TRBV5-6 with TRBJ2-2, with D possibly TRBD1 on 6 matching bases. CDR3 length: 15 residues. Per the germline V gene, CDR1 is SGHDT and CDR2 is YYEEEE. V was pared by 0 bases and J by 1 base, with 7 bases between. CDR3 sequence: CASSLVTGNTGELFF. CDR3 bases: TGTGCCAGCAGCTTGGTGACAGGGAACACCGGGGAGCTGTTTTTT.

The chain couples TRBV4-3 to TRBJ2-5; the D gene is possibly TRBD2 (6 bases). The germline V gene has CDR1 LGHNA and CDR2 YSLEER. V lost 2 bases and J 2 bases, leaving 12 bases between the germline ends. The CDR3 extends over 15 amino acids. The CDR3 region is CASSQTGTYQETQYF. CDR3 nucleotides: TGCGCCAGCAGCCAAACCGGGACTTATCAAGAGACCCAGTACTTC.

The chain employs TRBV5-6 and TRBJ2-1; D perhaps matches TRBD1 (6 bases). The germline V gene encodes CDR1 SGHDT and CDR2 YYEEEE. Trimming stripped 4 bases from V and 7 bases from J, with 18 bases between. There are 15 residues in the CDR3. Here the CDR3 reads CASSLARTVNNEQFF. CDR3 nucleotide sequence: TGTGCCAGCAGCCTAGCCCGGACAGTTAATAATGAGCAGTTCTTC.

The rearrangement links TRBV5-1 to TRBJ2-3; TRBD1 agrees at 9 bases. Germline trimming cut 0 bases from V and 2 bases from J; bases unmatched to any gene: 4. The germline CDR1 and CDR2 sequences are SGHRS and YFSETQ. The CDR3 contains 16 residues. The DNA of the CDR3 is TGCGCCAGCAGCTTGGAGGGACAGGGCTACACAGATACGCAGTATTTT. Protein product: CASSLEGQGYTDTQYF.

The chain couples TRBV20-1 to TRBJ2-7; D call uncertain. Between the trimmed V and J ends, which lost 5 bases and 1 base, there was a span of 6 bases. The length of the CDR3 is 11 residues. CDR1 is DFQATT, CDR2 SNEGSKA, per germline (reference sequence). The CDR3 DNA follows: TGCAGTGCTTTACAGTCCTACGAGCAGTACTTC. Protein product: CSALQSYEQYF.

The table lists this clone with a count of one. V usage is TRBV6-1 and J usage is TRBJ1-1, with 9 positions matching TRBD1. The germline V gene encodes CDR1 MNHNS and CDR2 SASEGT. The CDR3 consists of 15 residues. V dropped 5 bases and J dropped 4; count of bases not matched to a gene: 8. The CDR3 nucleotides are TGTGCCAGCAGTCACTGGGACAGGGTTAGCACTGAAGCTTTCTTT. This translates into CASSHWDRVSTEAFF.

The CDR3 protein is CAWSVRPGGTPHTF. The DNA of the CDR3 is TGTGCCTGGAGTGTACGTCCAGGGGGAACCCCCCACACCTTC. This chain joins TRBV30 and TRBJ1-2; 7 positions match TRBD1. CDR1 and CDR2 from the germline V gene are GTSNPN and SVGIG (reference sequence). Trimming took 0 bases from V and 12 from J; bases not matched to a gene: 13. This CDR3 contains 14 residues. The whole variable domain, remainder taken from reference TRBV30 and TRBJ1-2, is SQTIHQWPATLVQPVGSPLSLECTVEGTSNPNLYWYRQAAGRGLQLLFYSVGIGQISSEVPQNLSASRPQDRQFILSSKKLLLSDSGFYLCAWSVRPGGTPHTFGSGTRLTVV.

This chain links TRBV9 with TRBJ2-3; the match to TRBD2 covers 11 bases. The CDR3 is 16 residues long. The V segment lost 3 bases and the J segment 3 bases; nucleotides outside the gene matches: 6. Germline CDR1 SGDLS, CDR2 YYNGEE. The CDR3 DNA follows: TGTGCCAGCAGCGCCCGTAGCGGGGGGGCGACAGATACGCAGTATTTT. Translation gives CASSARSGGATDTQYF.

The CDR3 DNA reads TGTGCCAGCAGCTTAGTGGAAGGGGTCTCCTACAATGAGCAGTTCTTC. Amino acids: CASSLVEGVSYNEQFF. The chain combines TRBV7-3 with TRBJ2-1; tentatively, D is TRBD1 (5 bases). There are 16 residues in the CDR3. Trimming shortened V by 2 bases and J by 0 bases, and 11 bases separated the two germline ends. Germline-derived CDR1 and CDR2 are SGHTA and FQGTGA.

The chain has TRBV6-6 and TRBJ2-4, with 7 bases fitting TRBD1. The CDR3 loop spans 16 amino acids. The germline gives CDR1 MNHNY, CDR2 SVGAGI (reference sequence). Trimming removed 5 bases from V and 5 bases from J; junction bases left unmatched: 12. The CDR3 bases are TGTGCCAGCAGTCAATCCGGGACAGTCTCCGAAAACATTCAGTACTTC. Protein: CASSQSGTVSENIQYF.

This chain links TRBV9 with TRBJ2-3; the match to TRBD2 covers 9 bases. Losses at the gene ends were 3 bases for V and 2 bases for J; bases not matched to a gene: 7. The CDR3 extends over 16 amino acids. Germline loops: CDR1 SGDLS, CDR2 YYNGEE. The CDR3 DNA reads TGTGCCAGCAGCGATGGGACTAGCCGTAACACAGATACGCAGTATTTT. Amino acids: CASSDGTSRNTDTQYF.

This chain links TRBV7-9 with TRBJ2-3, with TRBD2 matching over 7 bases. With V trimmed by 4 bases and J by 1 base, 5 bases remained unmatched. The CDR3 is made up of 15 amino acids. CDR1 is SEHNR, CDR2 FQNEAQ, per germline (reference sequence). In nucleotides, the CDR3 is TGTGCCAGCAGCTCGATTCGGGGGGGCACAGATACGCAGTATTTT. Amino acids: CASSSIRGGTDTQYF. Filled out from reference TRBV7-9 and TRBJ2-3, the complete variable domain reads DTGVSQNPRHKITKRGQNVTFRCDPISEHNRLYWYRQTLGQGPEFLTYFQNEAQLEKSRLLSDRFSAERPKGSFSTLEIQRTEQGDSAMYLCASSSIRGGTDTQYFGPGTRLTVL.

The gene calls are TRBV19 and TRBJ1-1; 9 bases agree with TRBD1. V lost 5 bases and J lost 11; bases outside the gene matches: 9. Germline-derived CDR1 and CDR2 are LNHDA and SQIVND (reference sequence). The CDR3 is 13 amino acids. The CDR3 reads CASSVTGGFTAFF. The CDR3 DNA reads as TGTGCCAGTAGTGTAACAGGGGGCTTTACGGCTTTCTTT.

This clone came up a few times. This rearrangement joins TRBV9 to TRBJ2-2; TRBD2 aligns across 12 bases. The ends lost 2 bases at V and 8 bases at J; junction bases unmatched: 13. The germline V gene encodes CDR1 SGDLS and CDR2 YYNGEE. CDR3 length equals 18 residues. The CDR3 is CASSVLVTAGTSGGELFF. CDR3 bases: TGTGCCAGCAGCGTTTTAGTAACAGCCGGGACTAGCGGGGGGGAGCTGTTTTTT.

This chain uses TRBV7-9 with TRBJ1-2; D perhaps matches TRBD1 (6 bases). CDR3 length equals 14 residues. Trimming took 4 bases from V and 4 from J, leaving 13 bases between them. Germline CDR1 is SEHNR and CDR2 is FQNEAQ (reference sequence). The chain's CDR3 is CASSWAGQSYGYTF. The CDR3, as DNA: TGTGCCAGCAGCTGGGCCGGACAGAGCTATGGCTACACCTTC.

This clone appeared a single time. The V gene is TRBV4-3, the J gene TRBJ1-2; D uncertain. Trimming removed 1 base at V and 0 bases at J, with 6 bases between. Germline V gene lookup returns CDR1 LGHNA and CDR2 YSLEER. The CDR3 spans 14 residues. The CDR3 DNA sequence: TGCGCCAGCAGCCAAGGTTCAGCTAACTATGGCTACACCTTC. Translation: CASSQGSANYGYTF.

This clone occurred a few times. The chain combines TRBV11-3 with TRBJ2-1; the D gene is possibly TRBD2 (6 bases). Between the trimmed V and J ends, which lost 4 bases and 8 bases, there was a span of 21 bases. Germline loops: CDR1 SGHNT, CDR2 YENEEA. CDR3 length equals 16 residues. The CDR3 is CASSSIGGGSGYEQFF. CDR3 DNA sequence: TGTGCCAGCAGCTCCATAGGTGGGGGGTCAGGCTATGAGCAGTTCTTC.

The chain employs TRBV4-1 and TRBJ2-4, with a tentative D call TRBD1 (5 bases). The ends were cut back, 4 bases at V and 2 bases at J, with 12 bases in the middle. This CDR3 contains 15 residues. Germline CDR1 reads MGHRA; CDR2 reads YSYEKL. This chain's CDR3 is CASSRLTDSKNIQYF. In DNA, the CDR3 is TGCGCCAGCAGCCGCCTGACAGATTCCAAAAACATTCAGTACTTC.

The CDR3 DNA follows: TGTGCCAGCGCACAGGGTCCCAACTATGGCTACACCTTC. Protein: CASAQGPNYGYTF. The V call is TRBV27, the J call TRBJ1-2; D might be TRBD1 (6 bases). From germline, CDR1 is MNHEY and CDR2 SMNVEV (reference sequence). The CDR3 consists of 13 residues. Trimming stripped 8 bases from V and 2 bases from J, with 12 bases between.

Remarks on this clone: The CDR3 end shows no conserved phenylalanine or tryptophan, and so a read error is likely. This chain connects TRBV4-2 to TRBJ1-1; TRBD1 might be the D (6 bases). In germline, CDR1 is LGHNA, CDR2 YNFKEQ. The CDR3 is 15 amino acids. V gave up 0 bases and J gave up 3 bases, with 11 bases separating them. In DNA form, the CDR3 reads TGTGCCAGCAGCCAAGACAGGGGAGGGGACACTGAAGCTTTCCTT. Translated: CASSQDRGGDTEAFL.

This clone has a handful of counts. The chain joins TRBV6-5 to TRBJ1-4; D is unclear. CDR1 is MNHEY, CDR2 SVGAGI, per germline. The CDR3 consists of 15 residues. Deletions cut 6 bases from V and 5 bases from J, with 16 bases between. As DNA, the CDR3 is TGTGCCAGCAGCCAAGAGGGTAATCGAAATGAAAAACTGTTTTTT. This encodes CASSQEGNRNEKLFF.

The V call is TRBV7-2, the J call TRBJ1-1, with unresolved D. Trimming stripped 3 bases from V and 7 bases from J, with 12 bases between. This CDR3 comprises 13 residues. Germline assignment: CDR1 SGHTA and CDR2 FQGNSA. For the CDR3, the DNA is TGTGCCAGCAGCTTGACGTTGTGGAGTGAAGCTTTCTTT. Amino acids: CASSLTLWSEAFF.

The genes are TRBV6-5 and TRBJ1-1; no definite D call. This CDR3 has 14 residues. The V end was cut by 2 bases, the J end by 5 bases, with 12 bases between. In germline, CDR1 is MNHEY, CDR2 SVGAGI. Here the CDR3 DNA reads TGTGCCAGCAGTTACGGGGAGGGTATTACTGAAGCTTTCTTT. Translating it yields CASSYGEGITEAFF.

The V and J genes are TRBV29-1 and TRBJ2-5; TRBD1 might be the D (6 bases). CDR1 is SQVTM and CDR2 is ANQGSEA in the germline V gene. The CDR3 length is 13 residues. V was trimmed by 7 bases and J by 3 bases, leaving 15 bases between them. In DNA form, the CDR3 reads TGCAGCGCCTCAACAGGGATAAAAGAGACCCAGTACTTC. Translation gives CSASTGIKETQYF.

A remark on this clone: The sample contains more than one DNA sequence encoding this CDR3. This chain links TRBV5-1 with TRBJ1-1; 7 bases line up with TRBD1. The V segment lost 4 bases and the J segment 1 base; nucleotides outside the gene matches: 4. This CDR3 comprises 14 residues. Per the germline V gene, CDR1 is SGHRS and CDR2 is YFSETQ. CDR3 in DNA: TGCGCCAGCAGCGTGGACAGGCCGAACACTGAAGCTTTCTTT. It is translated as CASSVDRPNTEAFF.

The J gene is TRBJ1-1, the V gene TRBV10-3; D not resolved. The V and J ends lost 3 bases and 4 bases respectively, with 6 bases between them. The germline V gene has CDR1 ENHRY and CDR2 SYGVKD. CDR3 size: 12 residues. The DNA for the CDR3 is TGTGCCATCAGTGACGGGTTCACTGAAGCTTTCTTT. Translating gives CAISDGFTEAFF.

The chain links TRBV7-2 to TRBJ2-3; D is ambiguous. Germline V gives CDR1 SGHTA, CDR2 FQGNSA. The CDR3 is made up of 14 amino acids. V lost 2 bases to trimming and J lost 2 bases, with 8 bases between them. The CDR3 loop reads CASSLWLNTDTQYF. Here the CDR3 DNA reads TGTGCCAGCAGCTTATGGCTGAACACAGATACGCAGTATTTT.

This clone turned up a few times. The V and J genes are TRBV7-2 and TRBJ1-2; 7 bases map to TRBD1. Germline V CDR1 and CDR2: SGHTA, FQGNSA. The junction had 13 bases not matched to a gene; V was cut back by 5 bases and J by 7 bases. This CDR3 is 15 amino acids long. Written as DNA, the CDR3 is TGTGCCAGCAGCCGAACCCCCACAGGGGACGGTGGCTACACCTTC. This codes for CASSRTPTGDGGYTF.

The chain joins TRBV15 to TRBJ2-1, with TRBD2 matching over 7 bases. J gave up 3 bases and V 1 base, and 9 bases lay outside the gene matches. The CDR3 consists of 17 residues. Germline-derived CDR1 and CDR2 are LNHNV and YYDKDF (reference sequence). The chain's CDR3 is CATSRGDYLPIYNEQFF. CDR3 in DNA: TGTGCCACCAGCAGAGGGGACTACCTACCCATCTACAATGAGCAGTTCTTC.

The chain carries TRBV11-2 and TRBJ2-5, with D hard to call. The end of the DNA fits TRBJ2-7 better, so the J call may be wrong. CDR3 size: 13 residues. Germline values: CDR1 SGHAT, CDR2 FQNNGV. CDR3 DNA sequence: TGTGCCAGCAGCCCTAATAGCTCCTACGAGCAGTACTTC. Translated: CASSPNSSYEQYF.